This is a list of T cell receptor beta chains from one sample in a study of Graves' ophthalmopathy and Graves' hyperthyroidism. Each CDR3 protein gets one entry after TCRdb re-called the multiplex PCR reads with MiXCR. The data show 360,000 or so distinct CDR3 sequences, with around 16% seen just once and around 1.5% held by the top ten. Source material: peripheral blood. All receptors derive from a woman younger than 30 with Graves' ophthalmopathy. Both conserved end residues are part of each CDR3. A D gene is named only where the DNA matches it firmly. The listing skips clone size in some rows; elsewhere it reads once, few, many or a size class.

>.|TRBV6-1|16|many|TRBJ2-7
CASSERVAGAGYEQYF
TGTGCCAGCAGTGAAAGAGTGGCAGGGGCAGGCTACGAGCAGTACTTC
>TRBD1|TRBV3-1|16|many|TRBJ1-1
CASSLGTGGRGTEAFF
TGTGCCAGCAGCCTCGGGACAGGGGGCCGGGGCACTGAAGCTTTCTTT
>.|TRBV6-1|12|many|TRBJ2-5
CASSTGGETQYF
TGTGCCAGCAGTACCGGGGGAGAGACCCAGTACTTC
>.|TRBV20-1|11|many|TRBJ1-5
CSAQGGGPQHF
TGCAGTGCGCAGGGAGGAGGGCCCCAGCATTTT
>.|TRBV12-3/TRBV12-4|13|many|TRBJ1-1
CASRLIEGSEAFF
TGTGCCAGCAGGCTAATAGAAGGGTCTGAAGCTTTCTTT
>TRBD1|TRBV28|17|many|TRBJ1-3
CASSPVNLNRGRDTIYF
TGTGCCAGCAGTCCCGTCAACTTGAACAGGGGGCGGGACACCATATATTTT
>.|TRBV11-2|17|.|TRBJ1-1
CASSLVFGRSTNTEAFF
TGTGCCAGCAGCTTAGTGTTTGGCAGGTCAACGAACACTGAAGCTTTCTTT
>TRBD2|TRBV2|15|many|TRBJ2-7
CASRRSSGGLAEQYF
TGTGCCAGCAGGCGCAGTAGCGGGGGGCTTGCCGAGCAGTACTTC
>TRBD1|TRBV6-5|15|many|TRBJ1-5
CASSYRPTGEEPQHF
TGTGCCAGCAGTTATCGTCCGACAGGGGAAGAACCCCAGCATTTT
>.|TRBV12-3/TRBV12-4|14|many|TRBJ2-7
CASSLSGDFYEQYF
TGTGCCAGCAGTTTATCAGGGGATTTCTACGAGCAGTACTTC
>.|TRBV20-1|12|many|TRBJ2-5
CSARAFEETQYF
TGCAGTGCTAGAGCATTTGAAGAGACCCAGTACTTC
>.|TRBV28|12|many|TRBJ1-2
CASSRAGYGYTF
TGTGCCAGCAGCAGGGCCGGTTATGGCTACACCTTC
>.|TRBV30|15|many|TRBJ2-6
CAWSVRPGGANVLTF
TGTGCCTGGAGTGTTAGACCTGGGGGGGCCAACGTCCTGACTTTC
>.|TRBV6-1|16|few|TRBJ2-5
CASRAQGGGFQETQYF
TGTGCCAGCAGGGCACAGGGAGGGGGTTTCCAAGAGACCCAGTACTTC
>.|TRBV30|10|.|TRBJ1-1
CAWSSGEAFF
TGTGCCTGGAGTTCGGGGGAAGCTTTCTTT
>.|TRBV28|13|many|TRBJ2-7
CASRATGAYEQYF
TGTGCCAGCAGGGCGACAGGCGCCTACGAGCAGTACTTC
>.|TRBV12-3/TRBV12-4|13|few|TRBJ2-7
CASSADGVNEQYF
TGTGCCAGCAGTGCCGATGGGGTTAACGAGCAGTACTTC
>TRBD1|TRBV30|16|many|TRBJ2-5
CAWSVLQDRGGETQYF
TGTGCCTGGAGTGTACTCCAGGACAGGGGAGGGGAGACCCAGTACTTC
>.|TRBV7-2|15|many|TRBJ2-2
CASSNLGTVGGELFF
TGTGCCAGCAGCAACTTAGGGACCGTTGGCGGGGAGCTGTTTTTT
>.|TRBV6-2/TRBV6-3|15|many|TRBJ2-2
CASSFVGQNTGELFF
TGTGCCAGCAGTTTCGTCGGACAGAACACCGGGGAGCTGTTTTTT
>.|TRBV6-5|16|many|TRBJ2-2
CASKRSPGANTGELFF
TGTGCCAGCAAAAGATCGCCGGGGGCCAACACCGGGGAGCTGTTTTTT
>TRBD1|TRBV12-3/TRBV12-4|18|many|TRBJ1-5
CASSPHIGQGGFNQPQHF
TGTGCCAGCAGTCCACATATAGGACAGGGGGGTTTCAATCAGCCCCAGCATTTT
>.|TRBV12-3/TRBV12-4|13|.|TRBJ1-5
CASSRTRSQPQHF
TGTGCCAGCAGTCGGACCCGGTCACAGCCCCAGCATTTT
>.|TRBV11-2|13|few|TRBJ2-2
CASSLTPTGELFF
TGTGCCAGCAGCTTAACTCCGACCGGGGAGCTGTTTTTT
>TRBD2|TRBV12-3/TRBV12-4|15|few|TRBJ2-2
CASSLRERGTGELFF
TGTGCCAGCAGTTTGCGGGAGCGCGGTACCGGGGAGCTGTTTTTT
>TRBD1|TRBV6-1|15|.|TRBJ2-4
CASSAPDRGENIQYF
TGTGCCAGCAGCGCCCCCGACAGGGGGGAAAACATTCAGTACTTC
>.|TRBV6-1|13|.|TRBJ2-5
CASRASAGETQYF
TGTGCCAGCCGAGCCTCGGCCGGGGAGACCCAGTACTTC
>.|TRBV12-3/TRBV12-4|17|many|TRBJ2-2
CASSSTTGMSRIGELFF
TGTGCCAGCAGTTCTACTACAGGGATGAGTAGAATCGGGGAGCTGTTTTTT
>.|TRBV30|13|many|TRBJ1-5
CAWGGGSNQPQHF
TGTGCCTGGGGAGGGGGGAGCAATCAGCCCCAGCATTTT
>.|TRBV5-1|13|many|TRBJ2-1
CASSLEVDNEQFF
TGCGCCAGCAGCTTGGAAGTAGACAATGAGCAGTTCTTC
>TRBD2|TRBV5-4|18|many|TRBJ2-5
CASSLGWASGRYRETQYF
TGTGCCAGCAGCTTGGGTTGGGCTAGCGGGAGGTATCGGGAGACCCAGTACTTC
>.|TRBV6-2/TRBV6-3|15|many|TRBJ1-3
CASSYSIHSGNTIYF
TGTGCCAGCAGTTACTCGATCCACTCTGGAAACACCATATATTTT
>.|TRBV9|14|many|TRBJ1-6
CASSVSQMNSPLHF
TGTGCCAGCAGCGTATCCCAGATGAATTCACCCCTCCACTTT
>.|TRBV3-1|12|many|TRBJ2-5
CASSQVVETQYF
TGTGCCAGCAGCCAAGTGGTAGAGACCCAGTACTTC
>.|TRBV7-2|15|many|TRBJ2-5
CASSLVGRVRETQYF
TGTGCCAGCAGCTTAGTCGGCAGGGTCCGAGAGACCCAGTACTTC
>.|TRBV6-2/TRBV6-3|12|many|TRBJ1-1
CASRSRALGAFF
TGTGCCAGCAGATCCAGGGCCCTGGGAGCTTTCTTT
>TRBD1|TRBV19|14|many|TRBJ1-2
CASSTRDRPYGYTF
TGTGCCAGTAGTACGCGGGACAGACCTTACGGCTACACCTTC